These 2 T cell receptor beta chains came from one sample sequenced in a study of blood T cells in healthy people across ages. A sample-barcoded 5' primer and a J-beta primer mix were used in a second PCR of roughly 6 to 11 cycles. TCRdb reprocessed the 5' RACE reads via MiXCR and lists one record per CDR3 protein. The data show almost 550,000 distinct CDR3 sequences, 20% to 30% seen once. This sample was also put to use in a study of T cells of mothers and their children.

Sequencing used blood. All receptors come from a boy aged 5-17 years in good health.

This clonotype has a handful of counts. This chain connects TRBV7-2 to TRBJ2-3; TRBD2 matches 9 bases. Germline V lookup: CDR1 SGHTA, CDR2 FQGNSA. J lost 5 bases, V lost 4 bases, and 4 bases had no gene match. This CDR3 contains 14 residues. The CDR3 bases are TGTGCCAGCAGCTCGCTAGCGGGAATAGATACGCAGTATTTT. This encodes CASSSLAGIDTQYF.

As to this clonotype: This may come from a read error, since a much larger clone is one base off. The chain employs TRBV12-3 or TRBV12-4 and TRBJ2-3; a possible D gene is TRBD2 (6 bases). V lost 6 bases and J 2 bases, leaving 12 bases between the germline ends. This CDR3 region has 14 residues. The CDR3 region is CASSSGTHTDTQYF. CDR3 DNA sequence: TGTGCCAGCAGCTCCGGGACTCACACAGATACGCAGTATTTT.